This TCR beta chain was captured in a study of cytomegalovirus exposure and HLA in healthy donors. The study, taken as a whole, reports: Equally common other TCR beta chains were less clonally expanded than HLA-associated ones, a later analysis found. One later analysis reportedly identified an Asian-associated ancestry cluster that showed fewer N-insertions than the approximately 600-donor mean.

With 4 bases clipped from V and 1 base from J, the junction kept 6 bases outside the gene matches. The CDR3 is 15 residues long. From germline, CDR1 is MNHEY and CDR2 SMNVEV (reference sequence). Everyone who donated was a healthy bone marrow donor. In the PCR, 60 Vbeta and 13 Jbeta primers were used. This table comes from immunoSEQ multiplex PCR, and its TCRdb copy is limited to in-frame clones, with some not included. The repertoire consists of 150,000 to 200,000 clones, with 75% to 85% occurring once and the leading ten covering less than 2.5%. Remarks on this clone: Antigen unknown.

The sample taken for sequencing was PBMCs. This sequence originates from a woman aged 50 to 65 in good health and CMV-seronegative. The chain combines TRBV27 with TRBJ1-1; 7 nucleotides agree with TRBD1. The CDR3 nucleotides are TGTGCCAGCAGTTACTCAGGACAGGCGAACACTGAAGCTTTCTTT. Residues: CASSYSGQANTEAFF.